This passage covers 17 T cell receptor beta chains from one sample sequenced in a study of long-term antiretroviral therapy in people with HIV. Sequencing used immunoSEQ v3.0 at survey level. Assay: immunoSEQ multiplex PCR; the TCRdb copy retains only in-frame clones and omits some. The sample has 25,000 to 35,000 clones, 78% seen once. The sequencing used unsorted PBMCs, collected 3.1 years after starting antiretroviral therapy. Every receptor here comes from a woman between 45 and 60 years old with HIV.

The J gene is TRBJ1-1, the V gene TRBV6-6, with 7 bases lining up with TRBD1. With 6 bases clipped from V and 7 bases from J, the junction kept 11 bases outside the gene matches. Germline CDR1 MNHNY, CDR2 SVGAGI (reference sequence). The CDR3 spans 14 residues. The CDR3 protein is CASSPTGMIFEAFF. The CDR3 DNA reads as TGTGCCAGCAGCCCGACAGGGATGATCTTTGAAGCTTTCTTT.

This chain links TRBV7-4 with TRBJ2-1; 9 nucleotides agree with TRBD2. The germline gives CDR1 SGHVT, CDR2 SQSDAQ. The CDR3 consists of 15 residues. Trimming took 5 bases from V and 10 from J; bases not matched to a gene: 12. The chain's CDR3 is CASSTMLGAGGEQFF. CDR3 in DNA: TGTGCCAGCAGCACCATGCTGGGGGCGGGGGGGGAGCAGTTCTTC.

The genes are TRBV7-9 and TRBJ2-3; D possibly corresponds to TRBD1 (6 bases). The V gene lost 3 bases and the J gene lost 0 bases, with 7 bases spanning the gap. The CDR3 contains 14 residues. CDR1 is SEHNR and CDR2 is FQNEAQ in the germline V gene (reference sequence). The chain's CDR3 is CASSLGASTDTQYF. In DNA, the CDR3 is TGTGCCAGCAGCTTGGGGGCTAGCACAGATACGCAGTATTTT.

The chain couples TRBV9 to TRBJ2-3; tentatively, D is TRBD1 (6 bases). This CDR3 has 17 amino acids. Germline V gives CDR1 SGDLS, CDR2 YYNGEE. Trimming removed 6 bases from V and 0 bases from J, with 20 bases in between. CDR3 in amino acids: CASTPGQRKTSTDTQYF. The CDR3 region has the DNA TGTGCCAGCACGCCGGGACAACGAAAGACTAGCACAGATACGCAGTATTTT.

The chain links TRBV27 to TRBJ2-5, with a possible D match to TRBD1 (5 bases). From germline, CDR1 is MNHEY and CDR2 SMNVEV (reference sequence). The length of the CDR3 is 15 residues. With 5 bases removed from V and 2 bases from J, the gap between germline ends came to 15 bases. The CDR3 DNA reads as TGTGCCAGCAGTCCCTTGGTATGGACACAAGAGACCCAGTACTTC. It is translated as CASSPLVWTQETQYF.

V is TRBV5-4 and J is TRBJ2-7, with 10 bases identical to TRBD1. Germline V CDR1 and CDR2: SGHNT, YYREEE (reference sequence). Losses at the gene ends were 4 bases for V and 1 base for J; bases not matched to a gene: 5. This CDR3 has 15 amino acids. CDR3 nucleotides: TGTGCCAGCAGCGCCACGGGACAGGGGTCCTACGAGCAGTACTTC. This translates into CASSATGQGSYEQYF.

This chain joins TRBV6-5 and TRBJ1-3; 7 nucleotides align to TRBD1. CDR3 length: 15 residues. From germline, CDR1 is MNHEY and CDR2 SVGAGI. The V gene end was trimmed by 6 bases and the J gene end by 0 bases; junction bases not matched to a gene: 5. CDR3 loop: CASRPGGNSGNTIYF. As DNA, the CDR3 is TGTGCCAGCAGGCCAGGGGGAAACTCTGGAAACACCATATATTTT.

The chain's CDR3 is CASKERGGNTGELFF. The CDR3 region has the DNA TGTGCCAGCAAGGAACGGGGGGGGAACACCGGGGAGCTGTTTTTT. The chain employs TRBV6-5 and TRBJ2-2, with 8 bases identical to TRBD2. CDR3 length equals 15 residues. Trimming at V came to 7 bases and at J to 1 base, leaving 5 bases not matched to a gene. Germline V CDR1 and CDR2: MNHEY, SVGAGI.

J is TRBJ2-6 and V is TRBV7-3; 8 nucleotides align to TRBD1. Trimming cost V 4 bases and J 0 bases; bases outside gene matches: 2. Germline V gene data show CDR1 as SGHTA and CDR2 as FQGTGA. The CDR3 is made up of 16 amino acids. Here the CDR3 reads CASSSGGFSGANVLTF. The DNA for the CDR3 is TGTGCCAGCAGCTCAGGGGGCTTCTCTGGGGCCAACGTCCTGACTTTC.

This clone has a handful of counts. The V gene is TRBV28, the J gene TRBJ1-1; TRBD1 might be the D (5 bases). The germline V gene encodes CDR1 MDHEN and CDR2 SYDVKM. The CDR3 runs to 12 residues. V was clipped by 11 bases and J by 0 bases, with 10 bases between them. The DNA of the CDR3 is TGTGCCGGCAAGGGGTTGAACACTGAAGCTTTCTTT. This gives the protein CAGKGLNTEAFF.

The CDR3 protein is CASSKGGESEAFF. CDR3 bases: TGTGCCAGCAGTAAGGGAGGGGAGTCTGAAGCTTTCTTT. The chain combines TRBV25-1 with TRBJ1-1; D may be TRBD1 (5 bases). There are 13 residues in the CDR3. Trimming took 5 bases from V and 6 from J, leaving 13 bases between them. From germline, CDR1 is MGHDK and CDR2 SYGVNS.

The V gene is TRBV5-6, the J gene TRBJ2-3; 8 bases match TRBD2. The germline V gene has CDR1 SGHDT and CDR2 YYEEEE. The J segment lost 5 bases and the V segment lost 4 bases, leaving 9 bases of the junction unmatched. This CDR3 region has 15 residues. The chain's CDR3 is CASSGGLALVDTQYF. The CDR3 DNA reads TGTGCCAGCAGCGGCGGACTAGCCCTGGTAGATACGCAGTATTTT.

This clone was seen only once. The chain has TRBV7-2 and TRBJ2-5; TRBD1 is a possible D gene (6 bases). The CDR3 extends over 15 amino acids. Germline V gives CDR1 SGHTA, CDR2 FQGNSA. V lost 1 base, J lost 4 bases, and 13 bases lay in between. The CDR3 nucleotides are TGTGCCAGCAGCTTAGGAAGCAGGGGCGGAGAGACCCAGTACTTC. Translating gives CASSLGSRGGETQYF.

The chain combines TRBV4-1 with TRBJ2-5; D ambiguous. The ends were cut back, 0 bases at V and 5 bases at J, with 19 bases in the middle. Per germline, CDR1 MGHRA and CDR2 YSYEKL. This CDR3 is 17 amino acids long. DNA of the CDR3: TGCGCCAGCAGCCAAGAACCACCGACCCCCTTAGGGGAGACCCAGTACTTC. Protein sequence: CASSQEPPTPLGETQYF.

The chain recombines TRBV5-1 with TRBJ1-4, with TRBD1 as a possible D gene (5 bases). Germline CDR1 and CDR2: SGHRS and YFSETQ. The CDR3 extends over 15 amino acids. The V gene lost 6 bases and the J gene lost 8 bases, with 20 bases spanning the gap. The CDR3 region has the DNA TGCGCCAGCAAATTAAGGGGCAGTCCCGGCGAAAAACTGTTTTTT. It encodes CASKLRGSPGEKLFF.

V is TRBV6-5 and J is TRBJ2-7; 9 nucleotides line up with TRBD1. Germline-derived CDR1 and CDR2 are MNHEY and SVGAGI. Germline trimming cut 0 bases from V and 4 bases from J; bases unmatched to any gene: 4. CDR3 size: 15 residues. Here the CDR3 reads CASSYSKDRGYEQYF. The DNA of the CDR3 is TGTGCCAGCAGTTACTCAAAGGACAGGGGTTACGAGCAGTACTTC.

DNA of the CDR3: TGTGCCAGCAGTTCCGGACGGAATTCACCCCTCCACTTT. Amino acid sequence: CASSSGRNSPLHF. The chain recombines TRBV7-8 with TRBJ1-6; D call uncertain. Trimming removed 6 bases from V and 7 bases from J, with 10 bases in between. The CDR3 spans 13 residues. Per germline, CDR1 SGHVS and CDR2 FQNEAQ. Supplemented by reference TRBV7-8 and TRBJ1-6, the full variable domain reads GAGVSQSPRYKVAKRGQDVALRCDPISGHVSLFWYQQALGQGPEFLTYFQNEAQLDKSGLPSDRFFAERPEGSVSTLKIQRTQQEDSAVYLCASSSGRNSPLHFGNGTRLTVT.